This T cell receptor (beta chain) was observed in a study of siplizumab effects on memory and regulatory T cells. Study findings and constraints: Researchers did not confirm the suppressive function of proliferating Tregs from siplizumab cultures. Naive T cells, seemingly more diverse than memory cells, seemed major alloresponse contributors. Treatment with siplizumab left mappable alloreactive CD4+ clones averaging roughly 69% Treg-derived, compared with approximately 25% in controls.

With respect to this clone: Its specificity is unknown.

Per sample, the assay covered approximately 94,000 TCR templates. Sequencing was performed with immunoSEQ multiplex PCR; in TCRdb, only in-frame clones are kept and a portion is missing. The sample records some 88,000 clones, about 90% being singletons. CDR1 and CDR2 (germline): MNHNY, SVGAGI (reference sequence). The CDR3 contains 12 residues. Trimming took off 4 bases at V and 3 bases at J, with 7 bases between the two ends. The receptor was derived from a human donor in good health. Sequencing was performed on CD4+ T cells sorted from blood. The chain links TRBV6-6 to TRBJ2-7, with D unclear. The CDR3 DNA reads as TGTGCCAGCAGTTCCTACAGCTACGAGCAGTACTTC. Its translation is CASSSYSYEQYF.